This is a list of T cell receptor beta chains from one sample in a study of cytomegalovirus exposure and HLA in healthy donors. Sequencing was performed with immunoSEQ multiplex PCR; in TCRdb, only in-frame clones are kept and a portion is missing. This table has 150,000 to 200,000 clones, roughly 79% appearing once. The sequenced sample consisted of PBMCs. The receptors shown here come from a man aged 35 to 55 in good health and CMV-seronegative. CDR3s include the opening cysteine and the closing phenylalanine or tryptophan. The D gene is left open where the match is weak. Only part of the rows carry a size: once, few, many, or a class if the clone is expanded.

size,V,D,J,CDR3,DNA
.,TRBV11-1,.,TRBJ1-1,CASSPGRGDFMNTEAFF,TGTGCCAGCAGCCCTGGACGGGGAGATTTCATGAACACTGAAGCTTTCTTT
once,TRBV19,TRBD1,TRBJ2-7,CASSPLAGTGGREQYF,TGTGCCAGTAGCCCTTTAGCCGGGACAGGGGGGCGCGAGCAGTACTTC
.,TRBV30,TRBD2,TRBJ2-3,CAWSDGVAGRDTQYF,TGTGCCTGGAGTGACGGAGTAGCGGGAAGGGATACGCAGTATTTT
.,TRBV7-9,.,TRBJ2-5,CASSLAFLTGQETQYF,TGTGCCAGCAGCTTAGCCTTCTTGACAGGCCAAGAGACCCAGTACTTC
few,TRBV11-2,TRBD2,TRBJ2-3,CASSLDLGLAGGVQYF,TGTGCCAGCAGCTTAGATCTAGGACTAGCGGGAGGAGTGCAGTATTTT
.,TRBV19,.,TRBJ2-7,CASRTASSYEQYF,TGTGCTTCGAGGACAGCTTCCTCCTACGAGCAGTACTTC
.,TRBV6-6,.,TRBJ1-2,CASRPGQIYGYTF,TGTGCCAGCCGTCCTGGACAGATTTATGGCTACACCTTC
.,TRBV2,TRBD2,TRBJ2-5,CASRLGGAGETQYF,TGTGCCAGCAGACTGGGAGGGGCGGGAGAGACCCAGTACTTC
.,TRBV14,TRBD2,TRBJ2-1,CASSRRGWTSAINEQFF,TGTGCCAGCAGCCGACGGGGTTGGACTAGCGCAATCAATGAGCAGTTCTTC
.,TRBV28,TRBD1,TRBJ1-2,CASRTGGEGNGYTF,TGTGCCAGCAGGACAGGGGGCGAGGGGAATGGCTACACCTTC
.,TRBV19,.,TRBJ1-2,CASNRQANNYGYTF,TGTGCCAGTAACAGGCAGGCCAATAACTATGGCTACACCTTC
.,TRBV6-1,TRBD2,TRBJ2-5,CASSGLAGAAAETQYF,TGTGCCAGCAGTGGACTAGCGGGAGCAGCAGCAGAGACCCAGTACTTC
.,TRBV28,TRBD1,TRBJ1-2,CASSLLPGQGSNYGYTF,TGTGCCAGCAGTTTATTACCGGGACAGGGGAGTAACTATGGCTACACCTTC
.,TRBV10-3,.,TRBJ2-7,CAISESGGPAYEQYF,TGTGCCATCAGTGAGTCGGGGGGACCAGCCTACGAGCAGTACTTC
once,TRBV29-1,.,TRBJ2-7,CSVEIGGYEQYF,TGCAGCGTTGAAATCGGGGGTTACGAGCAGTACTTC
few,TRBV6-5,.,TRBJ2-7,CASSYSGPPYEQYF,TGTGCCAGCAGTTACTCGGGGCCGCCCTACGAGCAGTACTTC
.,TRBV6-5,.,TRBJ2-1,CASSYPRGSSNEQFF,TGTGCCAGCAGTTACCCCCGGGGGTCTTCCAATGAGCAGTTCTTC
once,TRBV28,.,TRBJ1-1,CASSLAQANTEAFF,TGTGCCAGCAGTTTGGCTCAGGCGAACACTGAAGCTTTCTTT
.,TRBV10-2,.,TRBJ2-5,CASRTWGGRETQYF,TGCGCCAGCAGAACTTGGGGGGGCCGGGAGACCCAGTACTTC
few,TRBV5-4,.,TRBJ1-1,CASSEGESNTEAFF,TGTGCCAGCAGCGAGGGGGAATCGAACACTGAAGCTTTCTTT
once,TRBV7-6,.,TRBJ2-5,CASSLKYPAGETQYF,TGTGCCAGCAGCTTAAAGTACCCGGCAGGGGAGACCCAGTACTTC
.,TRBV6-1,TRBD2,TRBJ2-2,CASRLAGGAGELFF,TGTGCCAGCAGATTGGCGGGAGGCGCCGGGGAGCTGTTTTTT
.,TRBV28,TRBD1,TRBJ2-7,CASSLPGQGQNEQYF,TGTGCCAGCAGTTTACCCGGACAGGGTCAGAACGAGCAGTACTTC
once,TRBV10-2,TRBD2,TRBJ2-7,CASRTSGASYEQYF,TGCGCCAGCAGGACTAGCGGGGCCTCCTACGAGCAGTACTTC
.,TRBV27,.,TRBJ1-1,CASSSAREVGAFF,TGTGCCAGCAGCTCCGCAAGGGAGGTAGGAGCTTTCTTT